This T cell receptor (beta chain) was found in a study of T cell responses to AZD1222 COVID-19 vaccine. In germline, CDR1 is MNHEY, CDR2 SMNVEV (reference sequence). CDR3 length: 15 residues. The trim removed 1 base at V and 5 bases at J, leaving 6 bases unmatched. This clone occurred a few times. Its antigen is undetermined. Findings of the study overall: There were mostly white British donors and more females than males, and clonal diversity was possibly underestimated. No repertoire was sampled before or during the peak T cell response, only after it. Regions 160-218 and 743-854 dominated among vaccine-associated CD4 TCRs spanning spike.

Libraries were prepared by immunoSEQ multiplex PCR; TCRdb keeps only in-frame clonotypes and omits some of them. The sample has approximately 150,000 clones, around 90% seen once; the top ten hold roughly 5.4%. The chain links TRBV27 to TRBJ2-5, with 8 bases that match TRBD1. The sequences come from peripheral blood, collected 28 days after the second dose of the MenACWY control vaccine. This clonotype was obtained from an adult who received the MenACWY meningococcal vaccine as a control. As DNA, the CDR3 is TGTGCCAGCAGTTTATACGGCAGGGGGCTGGAGACCCAGTACTTC. Protein product: CASSLYGRGLETQYF.